These 10 T cell receptor beta chains came from one sample sequenced in a study of T cells in pancreatic ductal adenocarcinoma. Clones were sequenced by immunoSEQ multiplex PCR, and TCRdb holds only the in-frame ones, with some missing. The table shows more than 85,000 clones, with more than 90% occurring only once. Surgery without prior neoadjuvant therapy was the treatment of the selected pancreatic ductal adenocarcinoma patients. The sequencing input was PBMCs. These receptors were taken from a human donor with pancreatic ductal adenocarcinoma.

This chain connects TRBV28 to TRBJ2-7, with a tentative D call TRBD2 (7 bases). The germline V gene has CDR1 MDHEN and CDR2 SYDVKM. The CDR3 covers 12 residues. V was shortened by 10 bases and J by 2 bases, with 12 bases between the two germline ends. The CDR3 loop is CATGRGAYEQYF. In nucleotides, the CDR3 is TGTGCCACGGGGAGGGGGGCCTACGAGCAGTACTTC.

This chain links TRBV5-1 with TRBJ2-2, with D possibly being TRBD2 (5 bases). Trimming cost V 4 bases and J 3 bases, with 10 bases left between them. Per germline, CDR1 SGHRS and CDR2 YFSETQ. CDR3 length equals 14 residues. CDR3 sequence: CASSRTADTGELFF. In DNA form, the CDR3 reads TGCGCCAGCAGCCGGACTGCTGACACCGGGGAGCTGTTTTTT.

This chain uses TRBV18 with TRBJ2-2, with unresolved D. The CDR3 has 14 amino acids. Germline loops: CDR1 KGHSH, CDR2 LQKENI. Trimming shortened V by 6 bases and J by 1 base, and 9 bases separated the two germline ends. The CDR3 bases are TGTGCCAGCTCCCCCGTCTGGAACACCGGGGAGCTGTTTTTT. This sequence encodes CASSPVWNTGELFF.

The chain is built from TRBV2 and TRBJ2-3; 12 positions match TRBD1. Germline V CDR1 and CDR2: SNHLY, FYNNEI. The CDR3 spans 15 residues. With V trimmed by 5 bases and J by 5 bases, 5 bases remained unmatched. The CDR3 sequence: CASSRDRGQVDTQYF. CDR3 sequence (DNA): TGTGCCAGCAGTCGGGACAGGGGGCAGGTAGATACGCAGTATTTT.

A few counts support this clone. V and J are TRBV28 and TRBJ1-2; TRBD1 might be the D (5 bases). This CDR3 comprises 11 residues. Per the germline V gene, CDR1 is MDHEN and CDR2 is SYDVKM. V shed 5 bases and J shed 5 bases, with 6 bases lying between them. The CDR3 protein is CASSDSYGYTF. CDR3 bases: TGTGCCAGCAGTGACAGTTATGGCTACACCTTC.

The chain combines TRBV5-1 with TRBJ2-5, with D perhaps TRBD2 (5 bases). This CDR3 has 13 residues. The V gene's germline CDR1 is SGHRS and CDR2 YFSETQ. Trimming removed 4 bases at V and 9 bases at J, with 16 bases between. The CDR3 region is CASSPAVARAQYF. The CDR3 region has the DNA TGCGCCAGCAGCCCCGCAGTAGCGAGAGCCCAGTACTTC.

The CDR3 bases are TGTGCCAGCACCCGACAGGGATCGAACGAGCAGTACTTC. As protein: CASTRQGSNEQYF. The chain combines TRBV19 with TRBJ2-7, with 7 bases identical to TRBD1. The germline CDR1 and CDR2 sequences are LNHDA and SQIVND (reference sequence). V was pared by 9 bases and J by 5 bases, with 10 bases of the junction left unmatched. The length of the CDR3 is 13 residues.

The CDR3 nucleotides read TGTGCCAGCTCACCTCTCGTGAACACTGAAGCTTTCTTT. It is translated as CASSPLVNTEAFF. The chain employs TRBV18 and TRBJ1-1; D gene unclear. CDR1 and CDR2 from the germline V gene are KGHSH and LQKENI. V was shortened by 3 bases and J by 0 bases, with 5 bases between the two germline ends. This CDR3 has 13 amino acids.

This chain joins TRBV4-1 and TRBJ1-1; the match to TRBD1 covers 12 bases. J was trimmed by 1 base and V by 4 bases; bases with no gene match: 1. The CDR3 runs 15 residues. Germline CDR1 reads MGHRA; CDR2 reads YSYEKL. As DNA, the CDR3 is TGCGCCAGCAGCCTGGGACAGGGGGCGAACACTGAAGCTTTCTTT. Its protein is CASSLGQGANTEAFF.

This clone appeared a single time. The CDR3 bases are TGTGCCAGCAGCTTATCCCTCGAGCAGTACTTC. It yields the protein CASSLSLEQYF. V and J are TRBV7-9 and TRBJ2-7; D call uncertain. The V gene lost 2 bases and the J gene lost 6 bases, with 5 bases spanning the gap. The germline gives CDR1 SEHNR, CDR2 FQNEAQ (reference sequence). The CDR3 is 11 residues long.